The 6 T cell receptor beta chains presented below share a single source sample, sequenced in a study of OX40 agonist ivuxolimab in advanced cancers. Some clones are missing from TCRdb's copy, which holds only in-frame ones; the method was immunoSEQ multiplex PCR. This table holds roughly 60,000 clones, over 75% found once. The specimen was CD4+ or CD8+ T cells sorted from blood, collected in a trial of the OX40 agonist ivuxolimab. The receptors stem from an adult with an advanced solid tumor such as melanoma, head and neck, liver or kidney cancer.

CDR3 residues: CASSPGGAEGGQPQHF. CDR3 DNA: TGTGCCAGCAGCCCGGGGGGGGCAGAAGGCGGTCAGCCCCAGCATTTT. The chain links TRBV7-8 to TRBJ1-5; D possibly corresponds to TRBD1 (6 bases). The V gene's germline CDR1 is SGHVS and CDR2 FQNEAQ. The V end lost 5 bases, the J end lost 6 bases, and 20 bases lay between the germline ends. This CDR3 region has 16 residues.

The V gene is TRBV7-9, the J gene TRBJ1-1; no definite D call. Trimming removed 4 bases from V and 0 bases from J, with 9 bases in between. This CDR3 is 14 amino acids long. CDR1 is SEHNR, CDR2 FQNEAQ, per germline (reference sequence). CDR3 residues: CASSSRRLNTEAFF. The CDR3 nucleotides read TGTGCCAGCAGCTCCCGACGCCTGAACACTGAAGCTTTCTTT.

The chain combines TRBV4-1 with TRBJ2-1; 8 nucleotides line up with TRBD1. Trimming took 2 bases from V and 2 from J; bases not matched to a gene: 5. Germline values: CDR1 MGHRA, CDR2 YSYEKL. The CDR3 length is 16 residues. The CDR3 DNA reads as TGCGCCAGCAGCCAACTGCCGGGACAGGCCTACAATGAGCAGTTCTTC. Protein sequence: CASSQLPGQAYNEQFF.

This chain uses TRBV25-1 with TRBJ1-1, with D maybe TRBD1 (5 bases). The CDR3 totals 14 residues. Germline V gene sequence: CDR1 MGHDK, CDR2 SYGVNS. Trimming cost V 5 bases and J 4 bases, with 14 bases left between them. The CDR3: CASSTQGRTTEAFF. CDR3 in DNA: TGTGCCAGCAGTACTCAGGGAAGGACCACTGAAGCTTTCTTT.

V is TRBV6-1 and J is TRBJ2-5; D remains ambiguous. The closer fit of TRBJ2-7 to the DNA end suggests the J call may be wrong. The CDR3 contains 13 residues. Germline V gives CDR1 MNHNS, CDR2 SASEGT. The CDR3 DNA reads TGTGCCAGCAGAGATCTCGTCTCCTACGAGCAGTACTTC. Translation: CASRDLVSYEQYF.

This sequence joins TRBV5-1 and TRBJ2-7; D is unclear. The V gene's germline CDR1 is SGHRS and CDR2 YFSETQ. Deletions cut 4 bases from V and 2 bases from J, with 16 bases between. CDR3 size: 15 residues. This CDR3 reads CASSPGRKVPYEQYF. CDR3 nucleotide sequence: TGCGCCAGCAGCCCGGGTCGGAAAGTTCCCTACGAGCAGTACTTC.